This T cell receptor beta chain was captured in a study of CD8 T cells in Susac syndrome. Study findings and constraints: TCR sequencing and HLA analysis covered a relatively small number of individuals.

Germline-derived CDR1 and CDR2 are SGDLS and YYNGEE. V shed 1 base and J shed 2 bases, with 14 bases lying between them. This CDR3 contains 16 residues. After extraction with the RNeasy kit, roughly 0.45 to 1 ug of the RNA was reverse transcribed using random hexamers. The TCR beta CDR3 was amplified by immunoSEQ multiplex PCR across 54 Vbeta, 13 Jbeta. TCRdb redid the calling of the immunoSEQ multiplex PCR reads with MiXCR, one entry per CDR3 protein. The sample consists of about 210,000 distinct CDR3 sequences, 95% of them appearing once. This clonotype was seen only once. Its antigen is currently unknown.

Sequenced input: CD4+ T cells from PBMCs. The receptor comes from a human donor with multiple sclerosis. The chain is built from TRBV9 and TRBJ2-3; maybe TRBD1 (5 bases). The CDR3 coding sequence is TGTGCCAGCAGCGTATATCCAGGACACCTCACAGATACGCAGTATTTT. Protein sequence: CASSVYPGHLTDTQYF.